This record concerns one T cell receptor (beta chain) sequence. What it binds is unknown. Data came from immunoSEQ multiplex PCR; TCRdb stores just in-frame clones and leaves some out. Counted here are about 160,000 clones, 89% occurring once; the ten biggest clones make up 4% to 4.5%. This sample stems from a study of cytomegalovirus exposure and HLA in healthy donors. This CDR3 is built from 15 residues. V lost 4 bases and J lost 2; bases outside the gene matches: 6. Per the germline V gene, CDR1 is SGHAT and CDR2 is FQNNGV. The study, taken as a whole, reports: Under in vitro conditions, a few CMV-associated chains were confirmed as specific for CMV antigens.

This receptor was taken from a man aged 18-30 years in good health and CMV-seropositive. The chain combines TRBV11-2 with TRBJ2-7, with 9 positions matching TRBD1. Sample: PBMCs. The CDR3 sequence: CASSSGQGRTYEQYF. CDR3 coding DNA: TGTGCCAGCAGCTCCGGACAGGGGAGGACCTACGAGCAGTACTTC.